This TCR beta chain was sequenced for a study of blood T cell repertoires in COVID-19. Across the whole study: Sites across the United States, Italy and Spain contributed samples from acute and convalescent COVID-19. PBMCs, B-cell-depleted T cells, or T cells were the source of the cDNA or gDNA that made up the material.

Authors' analysis steps: Amplification of reference gene primers was used by the study to estimate nucleated cell counts. Assay used: immunoSEQ multiplex PCR; TCRdb lists only in-frame clones, some missing. V and J calls and clone size are as listed in that table; D and trimming were resolved from the DNA. The sample lists 110,000 or so clones, over 65% occurring once. This TCR derives from a woman aged 40-49 years with acute or convalescent COVID-19. The specimen was peripheral blood.

This CDR3 is CASSGSGLANYNEQFF. The CDR3 DNA reads as TGTGCCAGCAGCGGCTCGGGACTAGCGAACTACAATGAGCAGTTCTTC. V is TRBV9 and J is TRBJ2-1, with 10 nucleotides matching TRBD2. CDR1 is SGDLS, CDR2 YYNGEE, per germline. The CDR3 runs to 16 residues. Trimming at V came to 3 bases and at J to 3 bases, leaving 6 bases not matched to a gene. Complete variable domain (other parts from reference TRBV9 and TRBJ2-1): DSGVTQTPKHLITATGQRVTLRCSPRSGDLSVYWYQQSLDQGLQFLIQYYNGEERAKGNILERFSAQQFPDLHSELNLSSLELGDSALYFCASSGSGLANYNEQFFGPGTRLTVL.